The 11 T cell receptor beta chains reported below all come from one sample, sequenced in a study of blood T cell repertoires in COVID-19. The method was immunoSEQ multiplex PCR; TCRdb's version includes in-frame clones alone and lacks a portion of them. Found here are under 250,000 clones, about 85% of them singletons; the top ten hold around 3%. The material sequenced was peripheral blood. The receptors shown here come from a man aged 50 or older who had recovered from COVID-19.

This chain joins TRBV2 and TRBJ1-1; D remains ambiguous. Germline CDR1 is SNHLY and CDR2 is FYNNEI. There are 15 residues in the CDR3. Trimming took 6 bases from V and 1 from J, leaving 15 bases between them. The CDR3 here is CASRGGQRRNTEAFF. The CDR3 DNA is TGTGCCAGCAGGGGCGGTCAGCGGCGGAACACTGAAGCTTTCTTT. The full variable domain, completed using reference TRBV2 and TRBJ1-1, is EPEVTQTPSHQVTQMGQEVILRCVPISNHLYFYWYRQILGQKVEFLVSFYNNEISEKSEIFDDQFSVERPDGSNFTLKIRSTKLEDSAMYFCASRGGQRRNTEAFFGQGTRLTVV.

DNA for the CDR3: TGTGCCAGCAGTCCCGGGACAGGGAGCCGCGAGCAGTACTTC. Residues: CASSPGTGSREQYF. This chain connects TRBV2 to TRBJ2-7, with 9 bases lining up with TRBD1. V was clipped by 5 bases and J by 6 bases; unmatched bases: 8. CDR1 and CDR2 from the germline V gene are SNHLY and FYNNEI. This CDR3 comprises 14 residues.

The chain links TRBV27 to TRBJ2-7; D is perhaps TRBD1 (6 bases). Trimming stripped 5 bases from V and 6 bases from J, with 14 bases between. Looked up from germline, CDR1 is MNHEY and CDR2 is SMNVEV (reference sequence). This CDR3 region has 13 residues. The CDR3 DNA reads TGTGCCAGCAGTCTCGGGTCCAGGGGCGAGCAGTACTTC. It codes for CASSLGSRGEQYF.

This clone was seen a handful of times. The V call is TRBV28, the J call TRBJ2-7, with a possible D match to TRBD2 (5 bases). The V gene's germline CDR1 is MDHEN and CDR2 SYDVKM. V was shortened by 7 bases and J by 5 bases, with 12 bases between the two germline ends. The CDR3 consists of 12 residues. This chain's CDR3 is CASTEGYHEQYF. CDR3 in DNA: TGTGCCAGCACTGAGGGTTACCACGAGCAGTACTTC.

The chain couples TRBV11-2 to TRBJ2-7; 10 bases align to TRBD2. This CDR3 is built from 15 residues. CDR1 and CDR2 from the germline V gene are SGHAT and FQNNGV. V was pared by 5 bases and J by 5 bases, with 9 bases of the junction left unmatched. For the CDR3, the DNA is TGTGCCAGCAGCCCGAGGGGCCTAGCGGGAGACGAGCAGTACTTC. This sequence encodes CASSPRGLAGDEQYF.

The chain recombines TRBV27 with TRBJ2-7, with 8 bases identical to TRBD1. V lost 4 bases to trimming and J lost 1 base; unmatched junction nucleotides: 3. The germline gives CDR1 MNHEY, CDR2 SMNVEV (reference sequence). The CDR3 length is 14 residues. This CDR3 is CASSWDRLSYEQYF. The CDR3 DNA follows: TGTGCCAGCAGTTGGGACAGGCTTTCCTACGAGCAGTACTTC.

The chain couples TRBV27 to TRBJ1-6; 8 bases are a match to TRBD1. This CDR3 contains 17 residues. Losses at the gene ends were 2 bases for V and 8 bases for J; bases not matched to a gene: 11. Germline assignment: CDR1 MNHEY and CDR2 SMNVEV (reference sequence). The CDR3 loop reads CASSLRRMQGADSPLHF. For the CDR3, the DNA is TGTGCCAGCAGTTTACGGAGAATGCAGGGGGCTGATTCACCCCTCCACTTT.

The CDR3 is CASSSRTSGRVETQYF. CDR3 coding DNA: TGTGCCAGCAGCTCAAGAACTAGCGGGAGGGTTGAGACCCAGTACTTC. The rearrangement uses TRBV13 and TRBJ2-5; TRBD2 aligns across 13 bases. The germline V gene encodes CDR1 PRHDT and CDR2 FYEKMQ (reference sequence). This CDR3 has 16 residues. The trim removed 4 bases at V and 5 bases at J, leaving 7 bases unmatched.

The count of this clone is one. The V and J genes are TRBV28 and TRBJ1-2; D remains unclear. Germline CDR1 and CDR2: MDHEN and SYDVKM. The ends were cut back, 6 bases at V and 4 bases at J, with 12 bases in the middle. CDR3 length: 13 residues. The CDR3 nucleotides read TGTGCCAGCAGCAACCTTGAGCCCTATGGCTACACCTTC. As protein: CASSNLEPYGYTF.

This clone has a handful of counts. The rearrangement uses TRBV14 and TRBJ2-3; possible D gene TRBD2, 6 bases. In germline, CDR1 is SGHDN, CDR2 FVKESK. Trimming left V 4 bases short and J 0 bases short, with 8 bases between. The CDR3 loop spans 14 amino acids. The CDR3 sequence is CASSRSGSTDTQYF. The DNA of the CDR3 is TGTGCCAGCAGCCGAAGCGGGAGCACAGATACGCAGTATTTT. The whole variable domain, remainder taken from reference TRBV14 and TRBJ2-3, is EAGVTQFPSHSVIEKGQTVTLRCDPISGHDNLYWYRRVMGKEIKFLLHFVKESKQDESGMPNNRFLAERTGGTYSTLKVQPAELEDSGVYFCASSRSGSTDTQYFGPGTRLTVL.

The rearrangement uses TRBV18 and TRBJ2-3; 10 nucleotides agree with TRBD2. Germline V gives CDR1 KGHSH, CDR2 LQKENI. V lost 0 bases to trimming and J lost 4 bases; unmatched junction nucleotides: 13. The length of the CDR3 is 19 residues. CDR3 in DNA: TGTGCCAGCTCACCACCGAATCGATTGAGCGGGAGGGCGCCAGATACGCAGTATTTT. Its translation is CASSPPNRLSGRAPDTQYF.